Below are 22 T cell receptor beta chains sequenced from a single sample in a study of identifying expanded T cells in peripheral blood. Profiling relied on immunoSEQ multiplex PCR, and the TCRdb table lists in-frame clones only, not all of them. The table lists more than 50,000 clones, around four fifths of them singletons. The sample taken for sequencing was blood. The receptors were gathered from a person aged 18 to 70 in good health.

The chain couples TRBV7-8 to TRBJ2-1, with TRBD1 matching 10 bases. Trimming removed 3 bases from V and 9 bases from J; junction bases left unmatched: 8. Looked up from germline, CDR1 is SGHVS and CDR2 is FQNEAQ. The CDR3 is 15 residues long. CDR3 in DNA: TGTGCCAGCAGCTTTGCCGGGACAGGGGTGGGTGAGCAGTTCTTC. Translated, it gives CASSFAGTGVGEQFF.

V gene TRBV5-1 combines with J gene TRBJ2-7, with 12 bases fitting TRBD1. Per the germline V gene, CDR1 is SGHRS and CDR2 is YFSETQ. Trimming cost V 1 base and J 4 bases; bases outside gene matches: 9. CDR3 length equals 17 residues. The CDR3 region is CASSLQAGTGGRYEQYF. Written as DNA, the CDR3 is TGCGCCAGCAGCTTGCAAGCCGGGACAGGGGGCAGGTACGAGCAGTACTTC.

V usage is TRBV29-1 and J usage is TRBJ1-1; D gene ambiguous. The CDR3 extends over 15 amino acids. Germline assignment: CDR1 SQVTM and CDR2 ANQGSEA. The V and J ends lost 4 bases and 0 bases respectively, with 15 bases between them. The CDR3 DNA reads TGCAGCGTTGTATTAGGCCCCTCTCTGAACACTGAAGCTTTCTTT. This sequence encodes CSVVLGPSLNTEAFF.

This chain connects TRBV9 to TRBJ2-1, with D unresolved. Germline CDR1 SGDLS, CDR2 YYNGEE. The CDR3 has 16 residues. V was pared by 0 bases and J by 2 bases, with 12 bases between. DNA for the CDR3: TGTGCCAGCAGCGTAGCTGGGGTAAACGCCTACAATGAGCAGTTCTTC. It encodes CASSVAGVNAYNEQFF.

This clone counts as large. The rearrangement joins TRBV7-9 to TRBJ1-1, with a possible D match to TRBD1 (5 bases). Germline assignment: CDR1 SEHNR and CDR2 FQNEAQ (reference sequence). The CDR3 is 15 amino acids. V shed 2 bases and J shed 0 bases, with 10 bases lying between them. This chain's CDR3 is CASSLPTGMNTEAFF. CDR3 sequence (DNA): TGTGCCAGCAGCTTACCAACAGGAATGAACACTGAAGCTTTCTTT.

The rearrangement uses TRBV27 and TRBJ2-2, with D tentatively TRBD2 (6 bases). The CDR3 spans 15 residues. CDR1 is MNHEY and CDR2 is SMNVEV in the germline V gene (reference sequence). Trimming removed 3 bases from V and 7 bases from J, with 15 bases in between. CDR3 sequence (DNA): TGTGCCAGCAGTTTCCTCGGGGGAAATCTCGGGGAGCTGTTTTTT. It codes for CASSFLGGNLGELFF.

The chain couples TRBV7-2 to TRBJ1-5; possible D gene TRBD1, 5 bases. The CDR3 spans 15 residues. Germline-derived CDR1 and CDR2 are SGHTA and FQGNSA. Trimming shortened V by 3 bases and J by 6 bases, and 15 bases separated the two germline ends. The CDR3 here is CASSLGRQSPQPQHF. The DNA for the CDR3 is TGTGCCAGCAGCTTGGGACGACAGTCTCCTCAGCCCCAGCATTTT.

V is TRBV7-6 and J is TRBJ2-1; tentatively, D is TRBD2 (6 bases). With 4 bases removed from V and 9 bases from J, the gap between germline ends came to 25 bases. Germline CDR1 reads SGHVS; CDR2 reads FNYEAQ. The CDR3 sequence is 17 residues long. CDR3 coding DNA: TGTGCCAGCAGCTCCCTTCCCGGGGACTGGGAGAGCGGTGAGCAGTTCTTC. It translates to CASSSLPGDWESGEQFF.

This clone was observed a handful of times. J is TRBJ2-2 and V is TRBV6-4; D unresolved. Germline loops: CDR1 MRHNA, CDR2 SNTAGT. There are 15 residues in the CDR3. V lost 6 bases, J lost 3 bases, and 14 bases lay in between. CDR3 amino acids: CASRSDSSDTGELFF. CDR3 sequence (DNA): TGTGCCAGCAGATCAGACTCCTCCGACACCGGGGAGCTGTTTTTT.

This chain uses TRBV27 with TRBJ1-1, with D perhaps TRBD1 (5 bases). In germline, CDR1 is MNHEY, CDR2 SMNVEV (reference sequence). V dropped 4 bases and J dropped 3 bases, with 12 bases sitting between them. This CDR3 has 14 amino acids. The CDR3 DNA sequence: TGTGCCAGCAGTTACAGAGACAGCTACACTGAAGCTTTCTTT. This sequence encodes CASSYRDSYTEAFF.

This sequence joins TRBV6-1 and TRBJ1-2; possible D gene TRBD1, 5 bases. There are 15 residues in the CDR3. Germline loops: CDR1 MNHNS, CDR2 SASEGT. Trimming pared 1 base from V and 4 bases from J, leaving 13 bases between. The CDR3: CASSEVSGLAYGYTF. As DNA, the CDR3 is TGTGCCAGCAGTGAAGTGTCGGGGCTAGCCTATGGCTACACCTTC.

The chain has TRBV10-2 and TRBJ2-7; 7 bases match TRBD1. Germline-derived CDR1 and CDR2 are WSHSY and SAAADI. The ends lost 6 bases at V and 0 bases at J; junction bases unmatched: 8. The CDR3 runs 15 residues. The CDR3 region is CASRVDRQSSYEQYF. The CDR3 bases are TGCGCCAGCAGGGTGGACAGGCAGAGCTCCTACGAGCAGTACTTC.

The chain is built from TRBV5-4 and TRBJ2-3, with 8 bases aligning to TRBD2. The V gene end was trimmed by 4 bases and the J gene end by 4 bases; junction bases not matched to a gene: 14. CDR3 length: 17 amino acids. CDR1 and CDR2 from the germline V gene are SGHNT and YYREEE (reference sequence). The CDR3 DNA reads TGTGCCAGCAGCGTCGGGACTAGATCCTATAGTGCAGATACGCAGTATTTT. This codes for CASSVGTRSYSADTQYF.

This clone was picked up one time. The chain couples TRBV7-2 to TRBJ1-2, with 8 nucleotides matching TRBD1. The V gene's germline CDR1 is SGHTA and CDR2 FQGNSA. This CDR3 region has 15 residues. With V trimmed by 5 bases and J by 0 bases, 5 bases remained unmatched. CDR3 sequence reads: CASSRIQGANYGYTF. The CDR3 nucleotides are TGTGCCAGCAGCCGAATACAGGGGGCTAACTATGGCTACACCTTC.

The rearrangement joins TRBV11-2 to TRBJ2-5, with no clear D. The CDR3 is made up of 13 amino acids. V was cut by 0 bases and J by 9 bases, with 11 bases left in between. CDR1 SGHAT and CDR2 FQNNGV come from the germline V gene. The CDR3 region has the DNA TGTGCCAGCAGCTTAGACCCATGGGCGGCCCAGTACTTC. It specifies CASSLDPWAAQYF. Full variable domain (remainder filled in from reference TRBV11-2 and TRBJ2-5): EAGVAQSPRYKIIEKRQSVAFWCNPISGHATLYWYQQILGQGPKLLIQFQNNGVVDDSQLPKDRFSAERLKGVDSTLKIQPAKLEDSAVYLCASSLDPWAAQYFGPGTRLLVL.

In its sample, this clone was seen once. The genes are TRBV2 and TRBJ1-4; 9 bases line up with TRBD1. V shed 6 bases and J 0 bases; nucleotides not matched to a gene: 2. Germline V gene lookup returns CDR1 SNHLY and CDR2 FYNNEI. This CDR3 has 15 residues. The CDR3 nucleotides are TGTGCCAGCAGGGGGACAGGGTCAACTAATGAAAAACTGTTTTTT. Encoded protein: CASRGTGSTNEKLFF. The full variable domain, rest sourced from reference TRBV2 and TRBJ1-4, is EPEVTQTPSHQVTQMGQEVILRCVPISNHLYFYWYRQILGQKVEFLVSFYNNEISEKSEIFDDQFSVERPDGSNFTLKIRSTKLEDSAMYFCASRGTGSTNEKLFFGSGTQLSVL.

This chain joins TRBV2 and TRBJ2-3; D might be TRBD2 (7 bases). The CDR3 runs 14 residues. V lost 8 bases and J 7 bases, leaving 19 bases between the germline ends. Germline assignment: CDR1 SNHLY and CDR2 FYNNEI. CDR3 residues: CASHSGGGTYTQYF. CDR3 DNA: TGTGCCAGCCATTCGGGGGGCGGGACGTATACGCAGTATTTT.

The chain employs TRBV6-5 and TRBJ1-2; D uncertain. This CDR3 spans 13 amino acids. V was shortened by 5 bases and J by 4 bases, with 11 bases between the two germline ends. Germline V gene data show CDR1 as MNHEY and CDR2 as SVGAGI. This CDR3 is CASSRDGIYGYTF. The CDR3 DNA reads TGTGCCAGCAGTCGAGACGGAATCTATGGCTACACCTTC.

The rearrangement joins TRBV2 to TRBJ1-2; the D gene is possibly TRBD1 (6 bases). The CDR3 length is 14 residues. The V gene's germline CDR1 is SNHLY and CDR2 FYNNEI. V was pared by 8 bases and J by 2 bases, with 15 bases between. CDR3 region: CASEWIRGNYGYTF. The CDR3 nucleotides are TGTGCCAGCGAGTGGATCAGGGGCAACTATGGCTACACCTTC.

The gene calls are TRBV5-1 and TRBJ2-7, with 7 bases that match TRBD1. With V trimmed by 7 bases and J by 3 bases, 13 bases remained unmatched. The CDR3 runs 15 residues. Germline CDR1 and CDR2: SGHRS and YFSETQ. The CDR3 protein is CASSVTTGASYEQYF. The CDR3 DNA follows: TGCGCCAGCTCCGTTACTACAGGGGCCAGCTACGAGCAGTACTTC. Filled out from reference TRBV5-1 and TRBJ2-7, the complete variable domain reads KAGVTQTPRYLIKTRGQQVTLSCSPISGHRSVSWYQQTPGQGLQFLFEYFSETQRNKGNFPGRFSGRQFSNSRSEMNVSTLELGDSALYLCASSVTTGASYEQYFGPGTRLTVT.

This chain uses TRBV6-5 with TRBJ2-7, with D possibly matching TRBD2 (5 bases). Germline V gene lookup returns CDR1 MNHEY and CDR2 SVGAGI. This CDR3 has 13 amino acids. Trimming cost V 5 bases and J 6 bases, with 14 bases left between them. CDR3 DNA sequence: TGTGCCAGCAGTCCCCTCGGGGAAGGCGAGCAGTACGTC. Its translation is CASSPLGEGEQYV.

The CDR3 protein is CASSKETPAGNTGELFF. The DNA for the CDR3 is TGTGCCAGCAGCAAGGAAACCCCGGCGGGGAACACCGGGGAGCTGTTTTTT. The chain joins TRBV7-8 to TRBJ2-2; a possible D gene is TRBD2 (5 bases). The length of the CDR3 is 17 residues. V shed 5 bases and J shed 1 base, with 17 bases lying between them. The V gene's germline CDR1 is SGHVS and CDR2 FQNEAQ. The variable domain in full, completed from reference TRBV7-8 and TRBJ2-2, reads GAGVSQSPRYKVAKRGQDVALRCDPISGHVSLFWYQQALGQGPEFLTYFQNEAQLDKSGLPSDRFFAERPEGSVSTLKIQRTQQEDSAVYLCASSKETPAGNTGELFFGEGSRLTVL.